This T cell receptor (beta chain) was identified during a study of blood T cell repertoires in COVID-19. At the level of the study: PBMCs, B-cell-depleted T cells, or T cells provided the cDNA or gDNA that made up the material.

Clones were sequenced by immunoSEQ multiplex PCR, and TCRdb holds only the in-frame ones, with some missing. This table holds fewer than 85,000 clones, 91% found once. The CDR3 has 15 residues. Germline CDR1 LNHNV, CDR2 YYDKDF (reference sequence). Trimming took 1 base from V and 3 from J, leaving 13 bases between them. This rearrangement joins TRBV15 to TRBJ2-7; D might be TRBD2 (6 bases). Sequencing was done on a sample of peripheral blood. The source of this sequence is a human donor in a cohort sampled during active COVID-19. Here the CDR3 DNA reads TGTGCCACCAGCAGAGTGGGTAGCGGCCTCTACGAGCAGTACTTC. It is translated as CATSRVGSGLYEQYF. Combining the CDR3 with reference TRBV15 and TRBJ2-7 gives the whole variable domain DAMVIQNPRYQVTQFGKPVTLSCSQTLNHNVMYWYQQKSSQAPKLLFHYYDKDFNNEADTPDNFQSRRPNTSFCFLDIRSPGLGDTAMYLCATSRVGSGLYEQYFGPGTRLTVT.